The rows below give T cell receptor beta chains drawn from one sample of a study of blood T cell repertoires in COVID-19. The protocol was immunoSEQ multiplex PCR, while the TCRdb copy is restricted to in-frame clones and leaves out a portion. The sample lists 450,000 to 600,000 clones, roughly 90% seen once, with under 0.75% in the top ten. The sequencing input was PBMCs or T cells enriched from blood (not recorded which). These receptors were collected from a woman aged 18 to 35 who had recovered from COVID-19. Each CDR3 is given without its conserved first and last residue. Clone size is given for some rows only: seen once, a few or many times, or a class if the clone is expanded.

. | TRBV2 | ASRPGTSTGELF
. | TRBV24-1 | ATLYYSTANYGYT
once | TRBV5-5 | ASSKGTAGGYT
. | TRBV19 | ASSSNRQVITDTQY
. | TRBV11-2 | ASSLLRGEKLF
. | TRBV3-1/TRBV3-2 | ASSQEFGGVGAEAF
. | TRBV3-1/TRBV3-2 | ASSQEASGGLETQY
. | TRBV28 | ASSFGDRPYEQY
. | TRBV28 | ATPGQGARGYT
. | TRBV5-1 | ASSLIPGQGMVSYNEQF
. | TRBV6-5 | ASRASGGAKNEQF
. | TRBV10-3 | AISESSGRLTYEQY
. | TRBV6-5 | ASSYSELAAYEQY
few | TRBV7-9 | ASSLAPTGADTQY
. | TRBV30 | AWGGTVSGYNEKLF
. | TRBV27 | ASSSYTGALSEKLF
. | TRBV14 | ASSQNLATSGNTIY
. | TRBV9 | ASSVWGYNQPQH
. | TRBV27 | ASSTQGAHGYT
few | TRBV7-9 | ASSVAGGAHEQY
. | TRBV7-2 | ASSLDRGSAKNIQY
. | TRBV28 | ASSLDPTGYNSPLH
. | TRBV30 | AWSLRGTGGQETQY
. | TRBV30 | AWSLSRGEQY
few | TRBV5-1 | ASRRTGERGEAF
. | TRBV6-5 | ASSLTGGVGGYT
. | TRBV5-1 | ASSTLGGTDTQY
. | TRBV6-6 | ASSTDRGQPQH
. | TRBV10-3 | AISLGHLSSYNEQF
. | TRBV19 | ASSIAGEGETQY
few | TRBV4-1 | ASSQDPDREGIYEQY
. | TRBV9 | ASSVESGPHYGYT
. | TRBV15 | ATLFQGKENTEAF
. | TRBV5-1 | ASSFLAGGQTELF
. | TRBV30 | AWEGQAPREAF
. | TRBV5-8 | ASSLLISQSGPNEQF
. | TRBV4-1 | ASSQDIWYIRTARSGNTIY
. | TRBV30 | AWRQGYGYT
. | TRBV9 | ASNVESSGDTQY
few | TRBV7-9 | ASSLNEAGNTIY
. | TRBV5-1 | ASTTGEAWEQY
. | TRBV5-1 | ASRRAGTQNYGYT
. | TRBV7-6 | ASSLGGDYEKLF
. | TRBV7-8 | ASSLEAGYSTDTQY
. | TRBV6-6 | ASSYPPPRQAYGYT
. | TRBV7-8 | ASSFRGQGDSPLH
. | TRBV7-8 | ASSLNLMGENEQF
. | TRBV12-5 | ASEPGTGLDGYT
. | TRBV20-1 | SAYEYGYT
few | TRBV2 | ASTGQGNTGELF
. | TRBV4-2 | ASSPVGGANGYT
. | TRBV5-1 | ASSLVPDTYGYT